Reported below is one T cell receptor beta chain. Produced via immunoSEQ multiplex PCR; TCRdb's table is partial and in-frame only. In the table there are fewer than 9,500 clones, around a third of which are singletons. Trimming removed 8 bases at V and 6 bases at J, with 14 bases between. The CDR3 is made up of 12 amino acids. In germline, CDR1 is SGHAT, CDR2 FQNNGV. This entry belongs to a study of graft-versus-host responses after intestinal transplantation. About the study: Transplants were multivisceral, liver-intestinal, or isolated intestinal. All recipients got anti-thymocyte globulin induction, then tacrolimus and steroids for roughly three years.

Irradiated, violet-dye-labeled stimulator cells, some 200,000 in number, were plated with some 200,000 CFSE-labeled responder cells. Proliferating CFSE-low CD3+CD4+ and CD3+CD8+ responders were sorted post-reaction. Whole-study results and caveats: GvH clones detected in recipient marrow included some appearing first in ileum or blood.

The TCR was taken from a human patient who was an organ donor for intestinal transplantation. V and J are TRBV11-2 and TRBJ2-7; TRBD2 might be the D (7 bases). The sample here was alloreactive CD8+ T cells from a mixed lymphocyte reaction culture, taken before transplantation. The subset here: CFSE-low proliferating T cells sorted from roughly six-day pre-transplant mixed lymphocyte reaction (GvH or HvG direction). CDR3 DNA sequence: TGTGCCAGCCGGGGGGCCGACTCCGAGCAGTACTTC. Its protein product is CASRGADSEQYF.